Listed below are T cell receptor beta chains from one sample, sequenced in a study of response to subunit inactivated influenza vaccine. Each CDR3 protein is one row after TCRdb ran MiXCR on the RT-PCR reads. The sample holds about 800,000 distinct CDR3 sequences, around 20% seen once. Sequencing was performed on PBMCs from blood, taken 4 to 6 days after vaccination. Receptors were obtained from a man over 45 who received an inactivated influenza vaccine. CDR3s include the opening cysteine and the closing phenylalanine or tryptophan. A D gene is named only where the DNA matches it firmly. Part of the rows lack a size; the others show once, few, many or a class for expanded clones.

v_gene	j_gene	len	abundance	d_gene	CDR3nt	CDR3aa
TRBV30	TRBJ2-7	12	.	.	TGTGCCTGGAGTACAGAGACCTACGAGCAGTACTTC	CAWSTETYEQYF
TRBV20-1	TRBJ2-5	14	.	TRBD2	TGCAGTGCCCTTACTAGCGGGAGCGGAGAGACCCAGTACTTC	CSALTSGSGETQYF
TRBV20-1	TRBJ2-7	11	.	.	TGCAGTGCTAGTAATGGCCTCGAGCAGTACTTC	CSASNGLEQYF
TRBV25-1	TRBJ2-2	13	.	.	TGTGCCAGCGTGGGGGGTTTCGCCGGGGAGCTGTTTTTT	CASVGGFAGELFF
TRBV12-3/TRBV12-4	TRBJ2-7	15	.	.	TGTGCCAGCAGTTTAGGGGACGGTGAACCCTACGAGCAGTACTTC	CASSLGDGEPYEQYF
TRBV15	TRBJ2-5	14	.	TRBD2	TGTGCCACCAGCACCACGCTAGCGGAAGAGACCCAGTACTTC	CATSTTLAEETQYF
TRBV20-1	TRBJ1-1	11	few	.	TGCAGTGAAACAGATAACACTGAAGCTTTCTTT	CSETDNTEAFF
TRBV18	TRBJ2-1	13	few	.	TGTGCCAGCTCACCGCGACCGGGACTTGAGCAGTTCTTC	CASSPRPGLEQFF
TRBV7-6	TRBJ2-7	13	few	.	TGTGCCAGCAGCCGGACAGAGATGGGCGAGCAGTACTTC	CASSRTEMGEQYF
TRBV20-1	TRBJ2-7	14	.	TRBD1	TGCAGTGCTAGGCCGGGACAGGGGGCACCCGAGCAGTACTTC	CSARPGQGAPEQYF
TRBV5-1	TRBJ2-3	15	few	.	TGCGCCAGCAGCTTGGTGCAGGGGCGGTCAGATACGCAGTATTTT	CASSLVQGRSDTQYF
TRBV12-3/TRBV12-4	TRBJ1-1	14	few	.	TGTGCCAGCAGAGAAGACAGCCCGAACACTGAAGCTTTCTTT	CASREDSPNTEAFF
TRBV7-2	TRBJ1-2	16	.	.	TGTGCCAGCAGCTTAGTGGGGACACCTCTCAACTATGGCTACACCTTC	CASSLVGTPLNYGYTF
TRBV10-1	TRBJ2-3	15	few	.	TGCGCCAGCAGTGAGTCGACAGGTATCACAGATACGCAGTATTTT	CASSESTGITDTQYF
TRBV5-6	TRBJ1-1	15	few	.	TGTGCCAGCAGCTTGGTACGATCTTATGGCACTGAAGCTTTCTTT	CASSLVRSYGTEAFF
TRBV12-3/TRBV12-4	TRBJ2-1	16	few	.	TGTGCCAGCAGTCCCGGGGGACAGACACTTTACAATGAGCAGTTCTTC	CASSPGGQTLYNEQFF
TRBV15	TRBJ2-5	16	once	.	TGTGCCACCAGCCCCCGATGGGCAGGAGCTCAAGAGACCCAGTACTTC	CATSPRWAGAQETQYF
TRBV28	TRBJ1-5	16	.	.	TGTGTTACGACGGGGGGCGGGGGAGATAGCAATCAGCCCCAGCATTTT	CVTTGGGGDSNQPQHF
TRBV10-2	TRBJ1-5	13	.	TRBD1	TGCGCCAGCAGTGATACAGGGGCTCAGCCCCAGCATTTT	CASSDTGAQPQHF
TRBV10-3	TRBJ2-1	18	few	TRBD2	TGTGCCATCAGTGTCGGGGCTAGCGGGATTCCCTCCTACAATGAGCAGTTCTTC	CAISVGASGIPSYNEQFF
TRBV5-1	TRBJ1-2	13	few	.	TGCGCCAGCAGCTTGCAATACCCCCGGGGCTACACCTTC	CASSLQYPRGYTF
TRBV18	TRBJ2-7	14	.	.	TGTGCCAGCTCACCTATGGACGGCTCCTACGAGCAGTACTTC	CASSPMDGSYEQYF
TRBV12-3/TRBV12-4	TRBJ2-6	18	.	TRBD2	TGTGCCAGCAGCACCCCACTAGCGGAGTTCTCTGGGGCCAACGTCCTGACTTTC	CASSTPLAEFSGANVLTF